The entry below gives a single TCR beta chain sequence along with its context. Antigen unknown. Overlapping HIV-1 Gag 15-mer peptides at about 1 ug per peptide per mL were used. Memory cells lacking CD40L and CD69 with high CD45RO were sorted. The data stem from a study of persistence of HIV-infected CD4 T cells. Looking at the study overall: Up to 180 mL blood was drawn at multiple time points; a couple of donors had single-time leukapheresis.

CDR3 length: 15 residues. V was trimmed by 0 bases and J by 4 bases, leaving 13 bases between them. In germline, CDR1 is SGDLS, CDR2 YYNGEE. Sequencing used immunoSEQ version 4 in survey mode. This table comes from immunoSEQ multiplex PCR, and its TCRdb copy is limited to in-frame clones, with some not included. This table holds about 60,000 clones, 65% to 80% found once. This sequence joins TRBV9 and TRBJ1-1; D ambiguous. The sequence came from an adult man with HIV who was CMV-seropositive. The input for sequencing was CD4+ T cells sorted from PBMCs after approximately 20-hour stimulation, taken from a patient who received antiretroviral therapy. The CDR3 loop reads CASSVVDRQSTEAFF. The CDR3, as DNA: TGTGCCAGCAGCGTAGTTGACCGCCAAAGCACTGAAGCTTTCTTT.